These 27 T cell receptor beta chains originate from one sample sequenced in a study of blood T cell repertoires in COVID-19. This table comes from immunoSEQ multiplex PCR, and its TCRdb copy is limited to in-frame clones, with some not included. The table has roughly 70,000 clones, around 89% seen once; the top ten hold about 1.4%. Material for sequencing was peripheral blood. The receptors here all came from a human donor in a cohort sampled during active COVID-19.

This chain connects TRBV6-5 to TRBJ1-6; D not certain. CDR1 is MNHEY and CDR2 is SVGAGI in the germline V gene. This CDR3 region has 15 residues. V gave up 11 bases and J gave up 1 base, with 15 bases separating them. CDR3 sequence reads: CAGSRDGSYNSPLHF. Written as DNA, the CDR3 is TGTGCCGGGAGTAGAGATGGGTCCTATAATTCACCCCTCCACTTT.

The rearrangement uses TRBV11-3 and TRBJ2-7; D remains ambiguous. This CDR3 has 13 amino acids. The germline CDR1 and CDR2 sequences are SGHNT and YENEEA. The ends were cut back, 0 bases at V and 6 bases at J, with 9 bases in the middle. CDR3 sequence (DNA): TGTGCCAGCAGCTTAGACCACCAGCGCGAGCAGTACTTC. This codes for CASSLDHQREQYF.

Only one count was recorded for this clone. V gene TRBV20-1 combines with J gene TRBJ2-3; weak D call: TRBD1 (5 bases). Deletions cut 7 bases from V and 4 bases from J, with 9 bases between. CDR3 length equals 11 residues. CDR1 is DFQATT and CDR2 is SNEGSKA in the germline V gene (reference sequence). DNA of the CDR3: TGCAGTGTTCCAGGGTCAGATACGCAGTATTTT. It yields the protein CSVPGSDTQYF.

The chain is built from TRBV7-2 and TRBJ2-1; TRBD2 might be the D (7 bases). Trimming left V 5 bases short and J 4 bases short, with 15 bases between. Germline V lookup: CDR1 SGHTA, CDR2 FQGNSA. The CDR3 consists of 15 residues. The CDR3, as DNA: TGTGCCAGCAGCCACGGGGGCGGGGGTTACAATGAGCAGTTCTTC. It specifies CASSHGGGGYNEQFF.

This chain links TRBV19 with TRBJ1-4; a possible D gene is TRBD1 (5 bases). V was cut by 5 bases and J by 5 bases, with 12 bases left in between. Germline assignment: CDR1 LNHDA and CDR2 SQIVND (reference sequence). The CDR3 runs 14 residues. The chain's CDR3 is CASSDHGGNEKLFF. The CDR3 DNA is TGTGCCAGTAGTGACCACGGGGGGAATGAAAAACTGTTTTTT.

The chain uses TRBV6-5 and TRBJ2-7; TRBD1 matches at 8 bases. The CDR3 extends over 13 amino acids. Germline loops: CDR1 MNHEY, CDR2 SVGAGI. With V trimmed by 6 bases and J by 5 bases, 6 bases remained unmatched. The CDR3 loop is CASRQGGSHEQYF. In DNA form, the CDR3 reads TGTGCCAGCAGACAGGGGGGCAGTCACGAGCAGTACTTC.

This clone appeared a few times. The V gene is TRBV20-1, the J gene TRBJ1-3, with D unclear. The V gene's germline CDR1 is DFQATT and CDR2 SNEGSKA (reference sequence). V shed 6 bases and J shed 7 bases, with 10 bases lying between them. This CDR3 has 11 residues. The CDR3 loop reads CSAPRGNTIYF. The CDR3 DNA sequence: TGCAGTGCCCCAAGAGGGAACACCATATATTTT.

This clone showed up just a few times. The chain is built from TRBV4-1 and TRBJ2-3; the match to TRBD1 covers 8 bases. Germline trimming cut 0 bases from V and 3 bases from J; bases unmatched to any gene: 14. This CDR3 comprises 19 residues. Germline CDR1 reads MGHRA; CDR2 reads YSYEKL. Here the CDR3 reads CASSQDPGQGSSQTDTQYF. The CDR3 nucleotides are TGCGCCAGCAGCCAAGATCCCGGACAGGGTTCCTCCCAGACAGATACGCAGTATTTT.

The gene calls are TRBV6-6 and TRBJ1-5, with 8 positions matching TRBD1. After removal of 1 base from V and 5 bases from J, the junction contained 7 bases not matched to a gene. CDR3 length equals 16 residues. CDR1 is MNHNY and CDR2 is SVGAGI in the germline V gene (reference sequence). Here the CDR3 DNA reads TGTGCCAGCAGTTACTTGCCAGGGGGCTCTCATCAGCCCCAGCATTTT. Translation gives CASSYLPGGSHQPQHF.

This chain connects TRBV6-5 to TRBJ2-3, with D possibly being TRBD2 (7 bases). CDR1 MNHEY and CDR2 SVGAGI come from the germline V gene. The CDR3 is 12 residues long. V was trimmed by 8 bases and J by 6 bases, leaving 12 bases between them. The CDR3 bases are TGTGCCAGCCGAGGGAGGGGGGATACGCAGTATTTT. Translated, it gives CASRGRGDTQYF.

The chain is built from TRBV7-2 and TRBJ2-1, with D perhaps matching TRBD1 (6 bases). The CDR3 has 15 residues. Deletions cut 5 bases from V and 2 bases from J, with 13 bases between. CDR1 SGHTA and CDR2 FQGNSA come from the germline V gene. The CDR3 nucleotides are TGTGCCAGCAGCGACACAGGGTTACCCTACAATGAGCAGTTCTTC. This translates into CASSDTGLPYNEQFF.

The chain carries TRBV27 and TRBJ2-6; D remains unclear. The V gene's germline CDR1 is MNHEY and CDR2 SMNVEV (reference sequence). The CDR3 contains 15 residues. V gave up 4 bases and J gave up 5 bases, with 12 bases separating them. The CDR3 region is CASSSPVHRANVLTF. CDR3 nucleotides: TGTGCCAGCAGTTCCCCCGTACACAGGGCCAACGTCCTGACTTTC.

The V and J genes are TRBV5-1 and TRBJ1-5; 9 nucleotides agree with TRBD1. Trimming at V came to 4 bases and at J to 5 bases, leaving 7 bases not matched to a gene. CDR1 and CDR2 (germline): SGHRS, YFSETQ. The CDR3 is made up of 15 amino acids. In DNA form, the CDR3 reads TGCGCCAGCAGCAGGACAGGGGCGAGGGATCAGCCCCAGCATTTT. It is translated as CASSRTGARDQPQHF.

The chain links TRBV15 to TRBJ2-2; D unresolved. Germline V lookup: CDR1 LNHNV, CDR2 YYDKDF (reference sequence). With 4 bases removed from V and 2 bases from J, the gap between germline ends came to 11 bases. CDR3 length equals 15 residues. The CDR3 coding sequence is TGTGCCACCAGCAATGATAAGCCTAACACCGGGGAGCTGTTTTTT. It specifies CATSNDKPNTGELFF.

This clone was counted between two and nine times. The chain carries TRBV4-1 and TRBJ2-1, with 7 bases aligning to TRBD1. Germline V gives CDR1 MGHRA, CDR2 YSYEKL. This CDR3 is 15 amino acids long. V was clipped by 4 bases and J by 2 bases; unmatched bases: 5. CDR3 bases: TGCGCCAGCAGCCCGCAGGGGGTCGCCTACAATGAGCAGTTCTTC. It is translated as CASSPQGVAYNEQFF.

Only one count was recorded for this clone. The genes are TRBV24-1 and TRBJ1-2; no clear D. CDR1 and CDR2 (germline): KGHDR, SFDVKD. The CDR3 spans 13 residues. Trimming stripped 6 bases from V and 5 bases from J, with 12 bases between. In DNA form, the CDR3 reads TGTGCCACCAGTACACGGAGAGGGTATGGCTACACCTTC. Amino acids: CATSTRRGYGYTF.

The chain uses TRBV27 and TRBJ2-7; 7 positions match TRBD1. This CDR3 spans 14 amino acids. J gave up 0 bases and V 5 bases, and 4 bases lay outside the gene matches. Germline loops: CDR1 MNHEY, CDR2 SMNVEV (reference sequence). The CDR3 here is CASSPRDSSYEQYV. CDR3 bases: TGTGCCAGCAGTCCCCGGGACAGCTCCTACGAGCAGTACGTC.

The J gene is TRBJ1-2, the V gene TRBV28, with D tentatively TRBD1 (6 bases). Trimming took 5 bases from V and 6 from J, leaving 10 bases between them. The CDR3 is made up of 12 amino acids. Germline V gene sequence: CDR1 MDHEN, CDR2 SYDVKM. The CDR3 reads CASSLQGHGYTF. For the CDR3, the DNA is TGTGCCAGCAGTCTACAGGGCCATGGCTACACCTTC.

The count of this clone is one. This rearrangement joins TRBV12-5 to TRBJ1-4; 7 bases fit TRBD1. CDR1 is LGHNT and CDR2 is FRNRAP in the germline V gene. The CDR3 is 19 residues long. After removal of 0 bases from V and 4 bases from J, the junction contained 14 bases not matched to a gene. The CDR3 sequence: CASGLVYSGTDFYNEKLFF. CDR3 DNA sequence: TGTGCTAGTGGTTTGGTGTATTCCGGGACAGACTTTTATAATGAAAAACTGTTTTTT.

This clone was detected a few times. The V call is TRBV19, the J call TRBJ2-1, with D perhaps matching TRBD1 (6 bases). The germline V gene encodes CDR1 LNHDA and CDR2 SQIVND (reference sequence). V was shortened by 4 bases and J by 0 bases, with 13 bases between the two germline ends. The CDR3 extends over 16 amino acids. The CDR3 nucleotides read TGTGCCAGTAGTACCGGACAGTTCGACTCCTACAATGAGCAGTTCTTC. This translates into CASSTGQFDSYNEQFF. Variable domain in full (rest from reference TRBV19 and TRBJ2-1): DGGITQSPKYLFRKEGQNVTLSCEQNLNHDAMYWYRQDPGQGLRLIYYSQIVNDFQKGDIAEGYSVSREKKESFPLTVTSAQKNPTAFYLCASSTGQFDSYNEQFFGPGTRLTVL.

The chain joins TRBV7-2 to TRBJ2-6; the D is unclear. Trimming shortened V by 2 bases and J by 0 bases, and 5 bases separated the two germline ends. This CDR3 region has 15 residues. CDR1 is SGHTA, CDR2 FQGNSA, per germline. The CDR3 DNA sequence: TGTGCCAGCAGCTTATTCAGCTCTGGGGCCAACGTCCTGACTTTC. As protein: CASSLFSSGANVLTF.

The J gene is TRBJ2-5, the V gene TRBV19; 7 bases are shared with TRBD1. This CDR3 region has 16 residues. The V gene end was trimmed by 3 bases and the J gene end by 1 base; junction bases not matched to a gene: 8. Germline assignment: CDR1 LNHDA and CDR2 SQIVND (reference sequence). This chain's CDR3 is CASSIDAGTAQETQYF. The CDR3 DNA follows: TGTGCCAGTAGTATCGATGCCGGGACAGCCCAAGAGACCCAGTACTTC.

The J gene is TRBJ2-1, the V gene TRBV7-3; possible D gene TRBD2, 6 bases. V lost 5 bases and J lost 5, with 16 bases in between. Germline values: CDR1 SGHTA, CDR2 FQGTGA. CDR3 size: 15 residues. DNA for the CDR3: TGTGCCAGCAGCATCCCGGGACTTTACAACAATGAGCAGTTCTTC. This translates into CASSIPGLYNNEQFF.

The rearrangement links TRBV10-2 to TRBJ2-2; 12 bases map to TRBD2. V shed 6 bases and J 7 bases; nucleotides not matched to a gene: 9. Germline CDR1 is WSHSY and CDR2 is SAAADI. The CDR3 spans 16 residues. The DNA of the CDR3 is TGCGCCAGCAGCGAGGCACTAGCGGGGGGAGGCGGGGAGCTGTTTTTT. It codes for CASSEALAGGGGELFF.

The genes are TRBV10-1 and TRBJ2-1, with a tentative D call TRBD2 (5 bases). The germline gives CDR1 WNHNN, CDR2 SYGVQD (reference sequence). Trimming took off 3 bases at V and 4 bases at J, with 10 bases between the two ends. The CDR3 has 14 amino acids. The CDR3 here is CASSDRGLYNEQFF. The CDR3 DNA follows: TGCGCCAGCAGTGATCGAGGACTGTACAATGAGCAGTTCTTC.

The chain uses TRBV25-1 and TRBJ2-3; TRBD1 matches at 12 bases. This CDR3 contains 15 residues. CDR1 is MGHDK, CDR2 SYGVNS, per germline. Trimming cost V 4 bases and J 5 bases; bases outside gene matches: 4. This CDR3 is CASSGGQGAGDTQYF. In DNA form, the CDR3 reads TGTGCCAGCAGTGGGGGACAGGGGGCTGGAGATACGCAGTATTTT.

The J gene is TRBJ2-3, the V gene TRBV27; TRBD2 matches 10 bases. Trimming at V came to 6 bases and at J to 3 bases, leaving 9 bases not matched to a gene. This CDR3 has 16 residues. Looked up from germline, CDR1 is MNHEY and CDR2 is SMNVEV (reference sequence). CDR3 DNA sequence: TGTGCCAGCAGGCCTGGGACTAGCGTTCGAACAGATACGCAGTATTTT. This gives the protein CASRPGTSVRTDTQYF.